A selection of T cell receptor beta chains follows, all from one sample in a study of PD-1 blockade in classical Hodgkin lymphoma. TCRdb's table, derived via immunoSEQ multiplex PCR, lists solely in-frame clones and lacks some. The sample lists under 7,000 clones; 60% to 85% were seen once. Sequenced material: peripheral blood mononuclear cells (PBMCs), taken at baseline. These receptors were collected from a human donor with classical Hodgkin lymphoma. Each CDR3 is given with its conserved first and last residue. The D gene is left open where the match is weak. Clone size is given for some rows only: seen once, a few or many times, or a class if the clone is expanded.

J	length	V	size	D	DNA	CDR3
TRBJ1-1	12	TRBV7-8	few	TRBD1	TGTGCCAGCAGCTCCCAACGGGACAGGGCTTTCTTT	CASSSQRDRAFF
TRBJ2-2	14	TRBV10-1	NA	NA	TGCGCCAGCAGACACGACAGCGGGACCGGGGAGCTGTTTTTT	CASRHDSGTGELFF
TRBJ1-6	17	TRBV21-1	NA	NA	TGTGCCAGCAGCAAAGAAATGAGGTCCCTGGAGAATTCACCCCTCCACTTT	CASSKEMRSLENSPLHF
TRBJ2-7	14	TRBV2	NA	TRBD2	TGTGCCAGCAGCTTCGGGAGGGCCTTGGGGGAGCAGTACTTC	CASSFGRALGEQYF
TRBJ1-3	12	TRBV2	NA	TRBD1	TGTGCCACCCGGGACAGGGGCGCCACCATATATTTT	CATRDRGATIYF
TRBJ2-1	14	TRBV7-3	NA	NA	TGTGCCAGCAGCTTAAGTCCACGGGGCAATGAGCAGTTCTTC	CASSLSPRGNEQFF
TRBJ1-1	13	TRBV4-2	NA	NA	TGTGCCAGCAGCCAAGACATAAACACTGAAGCTTTCTTT	CASSQDINTEAFF
TRBJ1-5	12	TRBV19	NA	NA	TGTGCCAGTAGGAAGGGGGATCAGCCCCAGCATTTT	CASRKGDQPQHF
TRBJ2-1	17	TRBV28	NA	NA	TGTGCCAGCAGTTTAGGTTCTTTTCCTCGCTCCTACAATGAGCAGTTCTTC	CASSLGSFPRSYNEQFF
TRBJ2-2	16	TRBV2	NA	NA	TGTGCCAGCAGTGAAGGGCGGCGGGGGAACACCGGGGAGCTGTTTTTT	CASSEGRRGNTGELFF
TRBJ2-2	12	TRBV11-2	NA	NA	TGTGCCAGCAGCTTAGGTGCCGGGGAGCTGTTTTTT	CASSLGAGELFF
TRBJ1-4	16	TRBV7-2	NA	NA	TGTGCCAGCAGCCTGACGCGGACAACCGCGGGGGAAAAACTGTTTTTT	CASSLTRTTAGEKLFF
TRBJ1-5	13	TRBV27	NA	NA	TGTGCCAGCAGTTATGAGAGGAGCCAGCCCCAGCATTTT	CASSYERSQPQHF
TRBJ1-3	16	TRBV19	few	TRBD1	TGTGCCAGTAGTATAGGCCCACAGGGGGCTGGAAACACCATATATTTT	CASSIGPQGAGNTIYF
TRBJ1-2	13	TRBV7-8	NA	NA	TGTGCCAGCAGCTTAAGAGGGATTTTTGGCTACACCTTC	CASSLRGIFGYTF
TRBJ2-7	15	TRBV25-1	NA	TRBD2	TGTGCCAGCAGTGATCGACTAGCCCGATCCTACGAGCAGTACTTC	CASSDRLARSYEQYF
TRBJ1-5	16	TRBV28	NA	TRBD1	TGTGCCAGCAGACATGACAGGGGGGCGAGCAATCAGCCCCAGCATTTT	CASRHDRGASNQPQHF
TRBJ1-5	16	TRBV7-3	NA	NA	TGTGCCAGCAGACGACCAGGGGAAGCGGCGAGTCAGCCCCAGCATTTT	CASRRPGEAASQPQHF
TRBJ2-1	15	TRBV18	NA	TRBD1	TGTGCCAGCTCACTCAGGACAGGACCCTACAATGAGCAGTTCTTC	CASSLRTGPYNEQFF
TRBJ2-1	13	TRBV11-3	NA	NA	TGTGCCAGCAGCTTCACTAGCATCGATGAGCAGTTCTTC	CASSFTSIDEQFF
TRBJ1-6	13	TRBV30	NA	TRBD1	TGTGCCTGGCTCCGGGACAGGAATTCACCCCTCCACTTT	CAWLRDRNSPLHF
TRBJ2-7	18	TRBV5-1	NA	TRBD2	TGCGCCAGCAGCTTGGGGCTAGCGGGAGGCCCCTCTTCCTACGAGCAGTACTTC	CASSLGLAGGPSSYEQYF
TRBJ1-2	15	TRBV6-6	NA	NA	TGTGCCAGCAGTTACTCGGGGGGAGCCAACTATGGCTACACCTTC	CASSYSGGANYGYTF
TRBJ1-5	15	TRBV2	NA	TRBD1	TGTGCCAGCAGTGATTGGAGACAGGGTGGGCAGCCCCAGCATTTT	CASSDWRQGGQPQHF
TRBJ2-7	14	TRBV30	NA	TRBD1	TGTGCCTTTACCCCGGGACAGTTCTCCTACGAGCAGTACTTC	CAFTPGQFSYEQYF
TRBJ2-3	13	TRBV7-3	NA	NA	TGTGCCAGCAGCTTAAAAGTCACAGATACGCAGTATTTT	CASSLKVTDTQYF
TRBJ1-1	16	TRBV7-3	NA	TRBD1	TGTGCCAGCAGCCCACAATCGGGACAGCTGAACACTGAAGCTTTCTTT	CASSPQSGQLNTEAFF
TRBJ1-5	15	TRBV5-6	once	NA	TGTGCCAGCAGCTTCTGGGACACGCGCTCTCAGCCCCAGCATTTT	CASSFWDTRSQPQHF
TRBJ2-2	16	TRBV7-6	NA	NA	TGTGCCAGCAGTCAAAGCGGCCTATCTAACACCGGGGAGCTGTTTTTT	CASSQSGLSNTGELFF
TRBJ1-2	13	TRBV10-3	NA	TRBD1	TGTGCCATCAGTGAAGACAGGGCTTATGGCTACACCTTC	CAISEDRAYGYTF
TRBJ1-5	15	TRBV6-5	NA	TRBD1	TGTGCCAGCAGCCGCACGACAGGGGGCGATCAGCCCCAGCATTTT	CASSRTTGGDQPQHF
TRBJ1-2	13	TRBV30	NA	NA	TGTGCCTGGAGTGTACAGATTAACTATGGCTACACCTTC	CAWSVQINYGYTF
TRBJ1-4	14	TRBV5-1	NA	NA	TGCGCCAGCAGCCCGGGCCGCGCTGGGTCAGAACTGTTTTTT	CASSPGRAGSELFF
TRBJ2-3	15	TRBV29-1	few	TRBD2	TGCAGCGTTTTGGGGGGCGGGAGGAGGGAAGGTACGCAGTATTTT	CSVLGGGRREGTQYF
TRBJ2-1	16	TRBV7-9	NA	TRBD2	TGTGCCAGCAGCTTAGCGCGGGGGAGCTCCTACAATGAGCAGTTCTTC	CASSLARGSSYNEQFF
TRBJ2-7	13	TRBV7-9	NA	NA	TGTGCCACCGAGTCGGCAGCGTCCTACGAGCAGTACTTC	CATESAASYEQYF
TRBJ1-1	16	TRBV18	NA	NA	TGTGCCAGCTCACCAAGCTCGGCACTTTCCAACACTGAAGCTTTCTTT	CASSPSSALSNTEAFF
TRBJ1-2	12	TRBV7-9	few	TRBD1	TGTGCCAGCAGCTTCGGACAGGGGGGCTACACCTTC	CASSFGQGGYTF
TRBJ2-3	10	TRBV10-1	NA	NA	TGCGCCAGTTATACAGATACGCAGTATTTT	CASYTDTQYF
TRBJ2-2	14	TRBV6-4	few	NA	TGTGCCAGCAGTAACGGGCCGGGCACCGGGGAGCTGTTTTTT	CASSNGPGTGELFF
TRBJ2-1	14	TRBV28	NA	TRBD2	TGTGCCAGCAGTTTAACTAGCGGGAGTCTTGAGCAGTTCTTC	CASSLTSGSLEQFF
TRBJ2-3	15	TRBV5-1	NA	NA	TGCGCCAGCAGCTTGGGCAGAACTAGCACAGATACGCAGTATTTT	CASSLGRTSTDTQYF
TRBJ2-5	14	TRBV5-4	NA	TRBD2	TGTGCCAGCAGCTTAGCGGGAGGGCTTGAGACCCAGTACTTC	CASSLAGGLETQYF
TRBJ2-1	11	TRBV2	NA	NA	TGTGCCAGCAGTGGCCGACAGGCTATGTTCTTC	CASSGRQAMFF
TRBJ1-1	13	TRBV30	NA	TRBD1	TGTGCCTGGAGCAGGGGGACGGAGAATGAAGCTTTCTTT	CAWSRGTENEAFF
TRBJ1-2	12	TRBV21-1	NA	NA	TGTGCCAGCAGCAAAGTTCTGGGGGCGCCTACCTTC	CASSKVLGAPTF
TRBJ1-1	14	TRBV18	NA	NA	TGTGCCAGCTCACCTTCAACAGGGAGAGGTGAAGCTTTCTTT	CASSPSTGRGEAFF
TRBJ1-2	12	TRBV19	NA	NA	TGTGCCAGTAGTCATGGAAGATGGGGCTACACCTTC	CASSHGRWGYTF
TRBJ1-2	13	TRBV2	NA	NA	TGTGCCAGCAGTGCGACAGCTAACTATGGCTACACCTTC	CASSATANYGYTF
TRBJ1-2	14	TRBV7-3	once	NA	TGTGCCAGCAGCTTCGGGGGGACCTATTATGGCTACACCTTC	CASSFGGTYYGYTF
TRBJ2-5	16	TRBV7-7	NA	TRBD1	TGTGCTAGCAGCCCGGACAGGGCCCGCACCCAAGAGACCCAGTACTTC	CASSPDRARTQETQYF
TRBJ2-1	16	TRBV5-1	large	NA	TGCGCCAGCAGCTTGGGTCATGGGGCGGAGGTCAATGAGCAGTTCTTC	CASSLGHGAEVNEQFF
TRBJ1-2	16	TRBV19	NA	TRBD1	TGTGCCAGTAGTTGGACAGGGGGCCCTTTAAACTATGGCTACACCTTC	CASSWTGGPLNYGYTF
TRBJ1-2	13	TRBV27	once	TRBD1	TGTGCCAGCAGTCCAACAGGGGCGGGCGGCTACACCTTC	CASSPTGAGGYTF